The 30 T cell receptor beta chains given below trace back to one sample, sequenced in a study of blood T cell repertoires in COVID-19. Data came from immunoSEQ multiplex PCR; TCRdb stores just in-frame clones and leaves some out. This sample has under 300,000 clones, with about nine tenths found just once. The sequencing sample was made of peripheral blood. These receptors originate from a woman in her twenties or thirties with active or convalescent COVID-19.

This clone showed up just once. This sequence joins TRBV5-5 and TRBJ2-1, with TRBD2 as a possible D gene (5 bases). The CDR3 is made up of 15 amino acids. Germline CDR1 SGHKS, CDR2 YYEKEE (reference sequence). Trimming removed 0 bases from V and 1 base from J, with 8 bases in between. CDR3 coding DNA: TGTGCCAGCAGCTTGGGTGCGGGTTCCTACAATGAGCAGTTCTTC. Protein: CASSLGAGSYNEQFF.

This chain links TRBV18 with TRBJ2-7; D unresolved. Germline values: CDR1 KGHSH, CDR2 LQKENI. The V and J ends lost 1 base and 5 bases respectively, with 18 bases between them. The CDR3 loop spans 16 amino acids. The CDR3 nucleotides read TGTGCCAGCTCACCACAGGTTCTGGGCGTAGTAAACGAGCAGTACTTC. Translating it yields CASSPQVLGVVNEQYF.

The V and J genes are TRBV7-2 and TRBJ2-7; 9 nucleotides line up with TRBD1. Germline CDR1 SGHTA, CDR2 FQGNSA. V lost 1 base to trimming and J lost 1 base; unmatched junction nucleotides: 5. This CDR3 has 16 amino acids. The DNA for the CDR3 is TGTGCCAGCAGCTTAGGGACAGGGGCCCTATCCTACGAGCAGTACTTC. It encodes CASSLGTGALSYEQYF.

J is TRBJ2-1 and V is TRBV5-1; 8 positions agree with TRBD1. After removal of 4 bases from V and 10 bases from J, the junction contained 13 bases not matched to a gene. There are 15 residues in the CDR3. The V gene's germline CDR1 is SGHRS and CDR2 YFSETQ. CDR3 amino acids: CASSTGQGAYREQFF. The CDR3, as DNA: TGCGCCAGCAGCACCGGACAGGGAGCTTACAGGGAGCAGTTCTTC.

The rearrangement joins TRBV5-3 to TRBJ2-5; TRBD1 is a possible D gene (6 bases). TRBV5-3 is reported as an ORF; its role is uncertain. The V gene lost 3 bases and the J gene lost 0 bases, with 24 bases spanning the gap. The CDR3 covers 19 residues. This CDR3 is CARSSSKYAGADYQETQYF. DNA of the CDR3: TGTGCCAGAAGCTCCAGCAAATACGCAGGGGCAGATTACCAAGAGACCCAGTACTTC.

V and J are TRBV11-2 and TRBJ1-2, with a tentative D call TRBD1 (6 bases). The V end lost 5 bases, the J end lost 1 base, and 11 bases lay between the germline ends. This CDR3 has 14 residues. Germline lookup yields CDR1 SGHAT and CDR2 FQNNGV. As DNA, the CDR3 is TGTGCCAGCAGCGATACCAGGGGTAACTATGGCTACACCTTC. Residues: CASSDTRGNYGYTF.

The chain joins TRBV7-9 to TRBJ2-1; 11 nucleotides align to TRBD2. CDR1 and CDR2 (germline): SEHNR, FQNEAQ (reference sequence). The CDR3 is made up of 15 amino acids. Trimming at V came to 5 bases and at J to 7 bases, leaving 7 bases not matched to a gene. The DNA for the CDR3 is TGTGCCAGCAGCGATAGCGGGGGGGCAGAAAATGAGCAGTTCTTC. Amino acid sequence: CASSDSGGAENEQFF.

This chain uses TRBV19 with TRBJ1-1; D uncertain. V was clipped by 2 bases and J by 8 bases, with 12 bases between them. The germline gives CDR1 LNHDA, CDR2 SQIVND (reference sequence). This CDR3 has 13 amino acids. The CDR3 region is CASSIQSGGEAFF. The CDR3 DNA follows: TGTGCCAGTAGTATACAAAGCGGAGGGGAAGCTTTCTTT.

The CDR3 DNA follows: TGTGCCAGCATGAAAGAGAGCGGGGGGGCTGAGACCCAGTACTTC. Amino acid sequence: CASMKESGGAETQYF. This chain connects TRBV6-5 to TRBJ2-5; 10 bases agree with TRBD2. Per the germline V gene, CDR1 is MNHEY and CDR2 is SVGAGI. CDR3 length: 15 amino acids. J lost 5 bases, V lost 7 bases, and 10 bases had no gene match.

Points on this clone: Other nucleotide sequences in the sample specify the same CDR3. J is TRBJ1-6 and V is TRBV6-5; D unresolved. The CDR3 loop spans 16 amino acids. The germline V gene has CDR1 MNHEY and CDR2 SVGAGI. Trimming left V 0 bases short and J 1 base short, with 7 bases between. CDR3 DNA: TGTGCCAGCAGTTACTCGCGGGGTTCCTATAATTCACCCCTCCACTTT. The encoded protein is CASSYSRGSYNSPLHF.

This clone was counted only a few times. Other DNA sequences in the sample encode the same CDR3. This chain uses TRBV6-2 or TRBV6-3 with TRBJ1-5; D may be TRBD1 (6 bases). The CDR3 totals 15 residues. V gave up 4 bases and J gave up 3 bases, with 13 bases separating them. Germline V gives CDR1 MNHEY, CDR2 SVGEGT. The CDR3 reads CASSSSTGYNQPQHF. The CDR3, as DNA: TGTGCCAGCAGTTCGTCGACAGGATACAATCAGCCCCAGCATTTT.

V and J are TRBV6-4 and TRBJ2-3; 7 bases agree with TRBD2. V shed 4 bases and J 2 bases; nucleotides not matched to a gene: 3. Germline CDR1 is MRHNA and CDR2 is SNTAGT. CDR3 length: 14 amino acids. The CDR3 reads CASSAGGPTDTQYF. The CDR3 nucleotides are TGTGCCAGCAGTGCGGGGGGACCCACAGATACGCAGTATTTT.

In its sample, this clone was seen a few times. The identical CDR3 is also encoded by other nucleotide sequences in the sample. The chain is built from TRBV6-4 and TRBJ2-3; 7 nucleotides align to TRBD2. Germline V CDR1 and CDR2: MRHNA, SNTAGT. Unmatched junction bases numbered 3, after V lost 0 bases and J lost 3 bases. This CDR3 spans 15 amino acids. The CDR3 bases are TGTGCCAGCAGTGACTCTGGCGGGGGAACAGATACGCAGTATTTT. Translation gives CASSDSGGGTDTQYF.

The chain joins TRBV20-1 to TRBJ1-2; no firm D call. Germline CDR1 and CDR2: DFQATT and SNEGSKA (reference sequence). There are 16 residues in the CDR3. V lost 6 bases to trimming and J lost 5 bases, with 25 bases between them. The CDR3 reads CSASRRYPGAQYGYTF. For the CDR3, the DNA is TGCAGTGCCAGTCGAAGATATCCGGGAGCCCAGTATGGCTACACCTTC.

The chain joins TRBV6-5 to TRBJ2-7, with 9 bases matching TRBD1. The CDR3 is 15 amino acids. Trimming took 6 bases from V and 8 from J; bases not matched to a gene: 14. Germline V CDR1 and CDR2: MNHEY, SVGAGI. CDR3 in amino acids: CASSQTGGESLKQYF. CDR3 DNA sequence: TGTGCCAGCAGCCAGACAGGGGGGGAGTCTTTGAAGCAGTACTTC.

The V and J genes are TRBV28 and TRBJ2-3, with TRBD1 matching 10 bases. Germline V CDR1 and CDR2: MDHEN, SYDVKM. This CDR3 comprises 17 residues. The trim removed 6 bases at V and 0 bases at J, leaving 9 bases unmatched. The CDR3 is CASSDRDRGLSTDTQYF. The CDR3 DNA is TGTGCCAGCAGCGACCGCGACAGGGGGCTTAGCACAGATACGCAGTATTTT.

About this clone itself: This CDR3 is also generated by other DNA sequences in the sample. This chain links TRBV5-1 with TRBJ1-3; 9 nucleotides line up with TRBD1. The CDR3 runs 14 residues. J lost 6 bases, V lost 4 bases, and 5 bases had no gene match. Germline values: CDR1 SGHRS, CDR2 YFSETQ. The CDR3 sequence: CASSPGQGTNTIYF. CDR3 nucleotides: TGCGCCAGCAGCCCGGGACAGGGTACAAACACCATATATTTT.

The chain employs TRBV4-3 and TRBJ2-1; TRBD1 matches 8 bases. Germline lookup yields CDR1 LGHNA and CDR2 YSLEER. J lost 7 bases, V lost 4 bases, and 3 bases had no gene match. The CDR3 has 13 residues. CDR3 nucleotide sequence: TGCGCCAGCAGCCGGACAGGGACGAATGAGCAGTTCTTC. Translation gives CASSRTGTNEQFF.

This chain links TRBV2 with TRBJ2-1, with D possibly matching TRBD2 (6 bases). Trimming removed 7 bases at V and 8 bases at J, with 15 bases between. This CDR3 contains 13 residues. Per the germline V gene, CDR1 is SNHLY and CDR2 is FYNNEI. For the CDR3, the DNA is TGTGCCAGCAACGGGGGTCCTAACCATGAGCAGTTCTTC. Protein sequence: CASNGGPNHEQFF.

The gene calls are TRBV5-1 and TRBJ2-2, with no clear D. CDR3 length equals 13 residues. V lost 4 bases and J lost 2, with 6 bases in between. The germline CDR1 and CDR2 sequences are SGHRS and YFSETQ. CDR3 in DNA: TGCGCCAGCAGCCCCTCCAACACCGGGGAGCTGTTTTTT. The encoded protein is CASSPSNTGELFF.

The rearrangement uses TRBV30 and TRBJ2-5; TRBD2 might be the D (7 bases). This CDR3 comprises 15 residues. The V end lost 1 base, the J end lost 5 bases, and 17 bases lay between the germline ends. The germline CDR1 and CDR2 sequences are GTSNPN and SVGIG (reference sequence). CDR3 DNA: TGTGCCTGGAGTGCCTGGGGACTAACAGGGGAGACCCAGTACTTC. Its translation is CAWSAWGLTGETQYF.

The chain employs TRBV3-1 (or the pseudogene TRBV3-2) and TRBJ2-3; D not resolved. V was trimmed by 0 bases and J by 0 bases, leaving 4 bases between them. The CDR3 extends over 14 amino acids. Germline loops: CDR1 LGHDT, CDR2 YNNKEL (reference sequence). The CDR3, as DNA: TGTGCCAGCAGCCAAGATAAAAGCACAGATACGCAGTATTTT. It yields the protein CASSQDKSTDTQYF.

The CDR3 spells CASSLRGTGGEKLFF. CDR3 sequence (DNA): TGTGCCAGCAGCCTAAGGGGGACAGGAGGCGAAAAACTGTTTTTT. The rearrangement joins TRBV14 to TRBJ1-4; 8 bases align to TRBD1. This CDR3 contains 15 residues. CDR1 and CDR2 (germline): SGHDN, FVKESK. J lost 8 bases, V lost 4 bases, and 9 bases had no gene match.

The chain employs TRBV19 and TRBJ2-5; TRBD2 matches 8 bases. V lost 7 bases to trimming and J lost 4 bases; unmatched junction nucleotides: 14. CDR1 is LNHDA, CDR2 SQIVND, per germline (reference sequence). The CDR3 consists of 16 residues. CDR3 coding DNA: TGTGCCAGTACGAGCGGGGGCCTTGGAGGTTCAGAGACCCAGTACTTC. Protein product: CASTSGGLGGSETQYF.

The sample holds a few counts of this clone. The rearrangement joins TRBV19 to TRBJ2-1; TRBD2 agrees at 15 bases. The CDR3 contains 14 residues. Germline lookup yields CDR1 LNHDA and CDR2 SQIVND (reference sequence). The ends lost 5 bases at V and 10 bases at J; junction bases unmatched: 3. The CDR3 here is CASSGGLAGGEQFF. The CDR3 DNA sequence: TGTGCCAGTAGTGGAGGACTAGCGGGAGGGGAGCAGTTCTTC.

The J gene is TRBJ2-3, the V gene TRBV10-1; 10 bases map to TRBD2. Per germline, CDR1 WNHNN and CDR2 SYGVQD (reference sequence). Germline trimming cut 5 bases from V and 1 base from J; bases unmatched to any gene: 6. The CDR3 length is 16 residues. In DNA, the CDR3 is TGCGCCAGCAGTTCTAGCGGACTAGCGGGCACAGATACGCAGTATTTT. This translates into CASSSSGLAGTDTQYF.

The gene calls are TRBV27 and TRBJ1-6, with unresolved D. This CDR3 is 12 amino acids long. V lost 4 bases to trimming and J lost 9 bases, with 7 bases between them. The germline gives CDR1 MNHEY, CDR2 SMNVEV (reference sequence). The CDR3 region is CASSSAGSPLHF. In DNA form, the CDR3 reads TGTGCCAGCAGTTCCGCGGGTTCACCCCTCCACTTT.

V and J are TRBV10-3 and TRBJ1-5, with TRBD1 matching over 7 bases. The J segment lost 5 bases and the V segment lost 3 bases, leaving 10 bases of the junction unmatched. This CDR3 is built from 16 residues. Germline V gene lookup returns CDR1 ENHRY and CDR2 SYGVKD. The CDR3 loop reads CAISETGDLVDQPQHF. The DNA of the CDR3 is TGTGCCATCAGTGAAACAGGGGATTTGGTCGATCAGCCCCAGCATTTT.

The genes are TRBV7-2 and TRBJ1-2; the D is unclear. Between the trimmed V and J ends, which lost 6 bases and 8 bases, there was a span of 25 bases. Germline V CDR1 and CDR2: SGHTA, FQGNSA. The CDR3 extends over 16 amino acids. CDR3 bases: TGTGCCAGCAGTAGGCGGAAGGGCCCATTTGGAGGAGGCTACACCTTC. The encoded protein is CASSRRKGPFGGGYTF.

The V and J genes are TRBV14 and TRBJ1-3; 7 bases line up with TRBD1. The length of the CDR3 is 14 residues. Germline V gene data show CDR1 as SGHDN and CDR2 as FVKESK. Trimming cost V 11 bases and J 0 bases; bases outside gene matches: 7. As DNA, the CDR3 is TGTGCCGTGAGGGACAGACTCTCTGGAAACACCATATATTTT. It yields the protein CAVRDRLSGNTIYF.